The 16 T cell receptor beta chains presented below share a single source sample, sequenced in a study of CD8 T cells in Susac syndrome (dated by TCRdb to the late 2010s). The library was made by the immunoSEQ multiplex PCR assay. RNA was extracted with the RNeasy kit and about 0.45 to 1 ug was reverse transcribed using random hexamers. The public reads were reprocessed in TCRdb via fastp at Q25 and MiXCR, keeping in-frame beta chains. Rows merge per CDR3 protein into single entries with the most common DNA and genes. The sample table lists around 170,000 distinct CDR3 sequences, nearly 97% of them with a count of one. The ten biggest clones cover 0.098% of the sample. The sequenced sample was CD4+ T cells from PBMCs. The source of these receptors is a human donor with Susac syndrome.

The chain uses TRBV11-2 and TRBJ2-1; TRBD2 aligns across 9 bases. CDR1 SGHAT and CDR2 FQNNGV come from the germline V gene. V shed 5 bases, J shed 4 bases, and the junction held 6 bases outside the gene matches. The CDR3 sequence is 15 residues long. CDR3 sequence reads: CASSHGAGGYNEQFF. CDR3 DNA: TGTGCCAGCAGCCACGGGGCGGGGGGGTACAATGAGCAGTTCTTC.

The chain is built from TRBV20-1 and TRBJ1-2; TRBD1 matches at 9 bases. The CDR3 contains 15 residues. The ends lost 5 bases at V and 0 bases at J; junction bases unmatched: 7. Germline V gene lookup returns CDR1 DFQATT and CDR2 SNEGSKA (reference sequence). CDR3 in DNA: TGCAGTGCTTTTCCGGGACAGGGTACTAACTATGGCTACACCTTC. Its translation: CSAFPGQGTNYGYTF.

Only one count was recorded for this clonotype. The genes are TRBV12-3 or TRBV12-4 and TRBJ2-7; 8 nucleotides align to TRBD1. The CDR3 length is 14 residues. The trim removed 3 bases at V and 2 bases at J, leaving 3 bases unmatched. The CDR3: CASSFVTGAYEQYF. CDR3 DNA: TGTGCCAGCAGTTTTGTGACAGGGGCCTACGAGCAGTACTTC.

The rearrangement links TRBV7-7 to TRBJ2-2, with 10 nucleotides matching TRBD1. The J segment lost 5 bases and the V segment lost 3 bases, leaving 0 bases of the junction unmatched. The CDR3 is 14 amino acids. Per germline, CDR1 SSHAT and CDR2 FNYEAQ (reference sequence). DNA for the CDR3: TGTGCCAGCAGCTTGGACAGGGGGACCGGGGAGCTGTTTTTT. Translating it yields CASSLDRGTGELFF.

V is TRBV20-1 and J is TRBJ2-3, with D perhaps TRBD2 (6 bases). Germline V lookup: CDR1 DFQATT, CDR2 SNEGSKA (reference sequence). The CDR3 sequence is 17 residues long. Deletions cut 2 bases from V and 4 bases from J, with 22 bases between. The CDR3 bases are TGCAGTGCTAGATCCCCACTGTCGGGGGAAGTCGCAGATACGCAGTATTTT. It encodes CSARSPLSGEVADTQYF.

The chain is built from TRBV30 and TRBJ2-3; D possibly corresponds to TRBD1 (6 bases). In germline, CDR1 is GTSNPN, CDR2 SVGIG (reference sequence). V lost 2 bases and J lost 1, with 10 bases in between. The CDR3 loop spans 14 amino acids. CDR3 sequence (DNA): TGTGCCTGGAGTAGTGGGGGCCGCACAGATACGCAGTATTTT. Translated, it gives CAWSSGGRTDTQYF.

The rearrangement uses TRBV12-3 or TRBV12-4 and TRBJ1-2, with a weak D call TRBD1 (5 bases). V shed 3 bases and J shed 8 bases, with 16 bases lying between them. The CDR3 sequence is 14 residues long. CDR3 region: CASSLPPSDTGYTF. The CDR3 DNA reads TGTGCCAGCAGTTTGCCCCCCTCGGACACCGGCTACACCTTC.

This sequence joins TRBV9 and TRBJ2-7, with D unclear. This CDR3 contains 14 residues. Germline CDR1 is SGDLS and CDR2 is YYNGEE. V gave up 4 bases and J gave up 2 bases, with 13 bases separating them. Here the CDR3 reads CASSLASFPYEQYF. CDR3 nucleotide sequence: TGTGCCAGCAGCCTTGCTAGTTTTCCCTACGAGCAGTACTTC.

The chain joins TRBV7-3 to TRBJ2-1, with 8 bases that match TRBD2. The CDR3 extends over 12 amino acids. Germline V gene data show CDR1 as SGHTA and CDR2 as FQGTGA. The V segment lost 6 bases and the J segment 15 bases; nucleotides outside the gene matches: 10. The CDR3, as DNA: TGTGCCAGCAGTCCTAGCGGGCGCTCGATGTTCTTC. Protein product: CASSPSGRSMFF.

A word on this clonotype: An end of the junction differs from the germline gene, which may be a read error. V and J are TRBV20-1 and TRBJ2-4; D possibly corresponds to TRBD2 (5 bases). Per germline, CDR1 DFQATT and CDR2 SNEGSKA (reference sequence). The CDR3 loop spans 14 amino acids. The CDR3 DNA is TGCAGTACTAGTATGGGCTCAGACAAAAACATTCAGTACTTC. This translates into CSTSMGSDKNIQYF.

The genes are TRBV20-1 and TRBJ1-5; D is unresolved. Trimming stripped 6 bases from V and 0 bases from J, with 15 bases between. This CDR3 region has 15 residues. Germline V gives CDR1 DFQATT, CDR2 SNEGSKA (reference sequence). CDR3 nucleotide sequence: TGCAGTGCCATTCAGAACCCTTATAGCAATCAGCCCCAGCATTTT. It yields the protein CSAIQNPYSNQPQHF.

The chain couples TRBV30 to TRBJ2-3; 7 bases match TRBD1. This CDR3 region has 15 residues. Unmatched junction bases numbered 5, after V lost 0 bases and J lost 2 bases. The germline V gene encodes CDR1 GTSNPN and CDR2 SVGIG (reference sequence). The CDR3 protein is CAWSVRRGSTDTQYF. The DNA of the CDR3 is TGTGCCTGGAGTGTCCGCAGGGGGTCCACAGATACGCAGTATTTT.

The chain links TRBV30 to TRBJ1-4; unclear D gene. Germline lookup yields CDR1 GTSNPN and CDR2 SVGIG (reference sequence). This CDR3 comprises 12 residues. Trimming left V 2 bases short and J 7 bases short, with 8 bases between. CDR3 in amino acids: CAWSRVGEKLFF. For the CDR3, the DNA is TGTGCCTGGAGTAGAGTGGGTGAAAAACTGTTTTTT. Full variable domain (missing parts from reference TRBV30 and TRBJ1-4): SQTIHQWPATLVQPVGSPLSLECTVEGTSNPNLYWYRQAAGRGLQLLFYSVGIGQISSEVPQNLSASRPQDRQFILSSKKLLLSDSGFYLCAWSRVGEKLFFGSGTQLSVL.

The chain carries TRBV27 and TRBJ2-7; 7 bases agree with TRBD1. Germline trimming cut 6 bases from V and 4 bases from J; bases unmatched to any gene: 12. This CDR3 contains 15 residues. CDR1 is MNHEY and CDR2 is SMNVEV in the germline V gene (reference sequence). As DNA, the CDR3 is TGTGCCAGCAGGCCAACGACAGGGCTGTGGTACGAGCAGTACTTC. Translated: CASRPTTGLWYEQYF.

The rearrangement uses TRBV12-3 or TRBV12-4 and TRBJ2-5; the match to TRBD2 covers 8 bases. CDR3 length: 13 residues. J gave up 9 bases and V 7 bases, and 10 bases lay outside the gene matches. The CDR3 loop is CASTGGAFRAQYF. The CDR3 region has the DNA TGTGCCAGCACCGGGGGGGCCTTTCGGGCCCAGTACTTC.

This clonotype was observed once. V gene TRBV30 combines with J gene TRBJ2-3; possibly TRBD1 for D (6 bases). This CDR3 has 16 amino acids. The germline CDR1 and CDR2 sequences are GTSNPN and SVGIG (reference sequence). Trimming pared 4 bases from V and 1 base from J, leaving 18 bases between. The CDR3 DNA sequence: TGTGCCTGGAAGTTGTTGGGGGCGTCTGGCACAGATACGCAGTATTTT. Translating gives CAWKLLGASGTDTQYF.